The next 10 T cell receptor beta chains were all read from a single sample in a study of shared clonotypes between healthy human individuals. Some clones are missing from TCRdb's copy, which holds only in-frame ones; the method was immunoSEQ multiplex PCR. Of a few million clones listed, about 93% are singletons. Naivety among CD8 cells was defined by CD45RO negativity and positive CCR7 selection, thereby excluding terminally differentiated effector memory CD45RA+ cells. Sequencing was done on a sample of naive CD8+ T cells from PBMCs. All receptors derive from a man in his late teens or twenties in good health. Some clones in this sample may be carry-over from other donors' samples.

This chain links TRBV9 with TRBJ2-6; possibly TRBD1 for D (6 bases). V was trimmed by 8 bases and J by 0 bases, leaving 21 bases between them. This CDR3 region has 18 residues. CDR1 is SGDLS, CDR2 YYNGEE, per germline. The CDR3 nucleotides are TGTGCCAGTACCATGAACAGGGTCGACACCTCTGGGGCCAACGTCCTGACTTTC. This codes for CASTMNRVDTSGANVLTF.

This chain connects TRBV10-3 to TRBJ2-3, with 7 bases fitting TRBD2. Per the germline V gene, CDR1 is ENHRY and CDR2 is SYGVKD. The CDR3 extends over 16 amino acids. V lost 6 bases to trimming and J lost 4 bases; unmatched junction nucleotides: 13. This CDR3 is CAISDGTTGIADTQYF. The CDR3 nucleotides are TGTGCCATCAGCGACGGGACTACCGGGATCGCAGATACGCAGTATTTT.

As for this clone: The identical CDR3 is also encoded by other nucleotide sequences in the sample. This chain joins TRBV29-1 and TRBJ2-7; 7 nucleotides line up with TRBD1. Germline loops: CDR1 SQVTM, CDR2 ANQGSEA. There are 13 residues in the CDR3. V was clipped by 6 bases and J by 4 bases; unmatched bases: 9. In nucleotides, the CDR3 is TGCAGCGTGGGACCGGGACAGTCATACGAGCAGTACTTC. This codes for CSVGPGQSYEQYF.

CDR3 in DNA: TGTGCCAGCAGCTTTCGGGGGACTCAAGGCGAGCAGTACTTC. Amino acid sequence: CASSFRGTQGEQYF. The J gene is TRBJ2-7, the V gene TRBV13; D is possibly TRBD2 (6 bases). Germline V gene lookup returns CDR1 PRHDT and CDR2 FYEKMQ (reference sequence). Between the trimmed V and J ends, which lost 3 bases and 6 bases, there was a span of 15 bases. This CDR3 comprises 14 residues.

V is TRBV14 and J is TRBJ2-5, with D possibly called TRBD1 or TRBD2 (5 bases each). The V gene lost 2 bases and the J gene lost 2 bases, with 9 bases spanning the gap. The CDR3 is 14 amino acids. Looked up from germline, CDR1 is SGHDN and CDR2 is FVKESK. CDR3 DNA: TGTGCCAGCAGCCAAAACTGGGGGCAAGAGACCCAGTACTTC. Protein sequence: CASSQNWGQETQYF.

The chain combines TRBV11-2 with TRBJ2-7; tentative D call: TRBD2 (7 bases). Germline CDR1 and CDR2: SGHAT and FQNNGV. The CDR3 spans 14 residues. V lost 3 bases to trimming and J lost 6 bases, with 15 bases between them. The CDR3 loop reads CASSFGGLPPEQYF. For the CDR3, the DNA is TGTGCCAGCAGCTTCGGGGGGCTCCCCCCCGAGCAGTACTTC. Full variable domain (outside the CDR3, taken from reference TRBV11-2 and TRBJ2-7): EAGVAQSPRYKIIEKRQSVAFWCNPISGHATLYWYQQILGQGPKLLIQFQNNGVVDDSQLPKDRFSAERLKGVDSTLKIQPAKLEDSAVYLCASSFGGLPPEQYFGPGTRLTVT.

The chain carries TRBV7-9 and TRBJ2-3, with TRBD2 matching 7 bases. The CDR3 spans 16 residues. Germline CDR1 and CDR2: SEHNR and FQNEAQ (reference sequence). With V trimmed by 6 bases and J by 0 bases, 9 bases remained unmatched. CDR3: CASRPNLAVSTDTQYF. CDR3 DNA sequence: TGTGCCAGCAGACCTAATCTAGCGGTGAGCACAGATACGCAGTATTTT.

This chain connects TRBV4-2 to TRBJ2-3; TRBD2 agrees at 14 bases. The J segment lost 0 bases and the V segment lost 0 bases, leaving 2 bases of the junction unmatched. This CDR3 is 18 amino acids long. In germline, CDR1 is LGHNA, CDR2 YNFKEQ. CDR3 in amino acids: CASSQDWTSGRSTDTQYF. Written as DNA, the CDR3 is TGTGCCAGCAGCCAAGATTGGACTAGCGGGAGGAGCACAGATACGCAGTATTTT.

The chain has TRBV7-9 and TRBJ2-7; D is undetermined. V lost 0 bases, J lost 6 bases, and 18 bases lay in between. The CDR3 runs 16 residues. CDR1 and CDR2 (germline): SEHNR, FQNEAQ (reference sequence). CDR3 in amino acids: CASSLARQIGLGEQYF. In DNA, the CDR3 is TGTGCCAGCAGCTTAGCGCGGCAAATAGGTCTGGGCGAGCAGTACTTC.

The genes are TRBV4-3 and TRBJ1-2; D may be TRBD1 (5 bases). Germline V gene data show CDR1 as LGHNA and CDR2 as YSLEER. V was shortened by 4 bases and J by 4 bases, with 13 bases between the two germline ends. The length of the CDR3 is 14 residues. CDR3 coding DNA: TGCGCCAGCAGCCCCTCCCGGGGGAGCTATGGCTACACCTTC. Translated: CASSPSRGSYGYTF.